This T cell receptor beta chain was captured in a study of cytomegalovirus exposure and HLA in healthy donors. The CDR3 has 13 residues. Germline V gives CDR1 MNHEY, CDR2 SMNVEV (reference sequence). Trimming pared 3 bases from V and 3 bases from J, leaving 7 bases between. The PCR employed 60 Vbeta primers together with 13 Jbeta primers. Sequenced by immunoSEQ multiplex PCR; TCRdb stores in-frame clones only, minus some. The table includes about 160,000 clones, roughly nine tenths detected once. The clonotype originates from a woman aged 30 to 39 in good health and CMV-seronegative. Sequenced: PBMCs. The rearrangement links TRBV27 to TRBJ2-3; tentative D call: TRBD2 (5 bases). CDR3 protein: CASSFRGTDTQYF. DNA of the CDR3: TGTGCCAGCAGTTTTCGGGGAACAGATACGCAGTATTTT.